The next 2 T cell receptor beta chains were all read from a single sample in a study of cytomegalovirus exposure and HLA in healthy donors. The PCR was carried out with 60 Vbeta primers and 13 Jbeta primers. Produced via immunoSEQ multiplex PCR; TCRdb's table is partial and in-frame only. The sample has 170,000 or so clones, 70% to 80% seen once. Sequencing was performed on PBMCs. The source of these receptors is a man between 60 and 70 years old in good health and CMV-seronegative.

CDR3 in amino acids: CASSPRDSSYEQYF. As DNA, the CDR3 is TGCGCCAGCAGCCCGAGGGACAGTTCCTACGAGCAGTACTTC. This chain joins TRBV5-1 and TRBJ2-7, with 7 bases aligning to TRBD1. Germline CDR1 reads SGHRS; CDR2 reads YFSETQ. J was trimmed by 1 base and V by 4 bases; bases with no gene match: 5. The CDR3 covers 14 residues.

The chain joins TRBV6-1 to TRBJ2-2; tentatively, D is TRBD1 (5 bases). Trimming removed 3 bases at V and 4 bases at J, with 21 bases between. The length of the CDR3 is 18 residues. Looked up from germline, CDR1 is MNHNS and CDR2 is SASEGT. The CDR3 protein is CASSDDRGSRPSTGELFF. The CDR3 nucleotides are TGTGCCAGCAGTGATGACAGAGGTTCCCGCCCCAGCACCGGGGAGCTGTTTTTT.